The clone carrying this T cell receptor (beta chain) was seen at least ten times. The antigen is undetermined. TCR beta CDR3 sequences were amplified from RNA transcripts. TCR CDR3 regions were first amplified by RT-PCR with HTBI primers. MiXCR, applied by TCRdb to the multiplex PCR reads, yields one record per CDR3 protein. Of under 300,000 distinct CDR3 sequences in the sample, around 25% are singletons; the top ten hold about a quarter. The entry originates in a study of T cells in Graves' hyperthyroidism and ophthalmopathy. Germline lookup yields CDR1 MNHEY and CDR2 SVGEGT. The CDR3 spans 15 residues. V dropped 6 bases and J dropped 9; count of bases not matched to a gene: 13. The study, taken as a whole, reports: Using 13 V-J features, a model discriminated ophthalmopathy from stable hyperthyroidism. Progression to ophthalmopathy was predicted a median of roughly seven months early.

The TCR comes from a man aged 35 to 55 with Graves' hyperthyroidism that later progressed to Graves' ophthalmopathy. Input material: blood. This rearrangement joins TRBV6-2 or TRBV6-3 to TRBJ1-5; TRBD1 matches 8 bases. The CDR3 sequence is CASSQGAGTRMPQHF. For the CDR3, the DNA is TGTGCCAGCAGCCAGGGGGCAGGGACCCGAATGCCCCAGCATTTT.